The 4 T cell receptor beta chains below were found in one sample sequenced in a study of blood T cell repertoires in COVID-19. Clones were sequenced by immunoSEQ multiplex PCR, and TCRdb holds only the in-frame ones, with some missing. Counted here are fewer than 200,000 clones, roughly nine tenths occurring once; the ten biggest clones make up approximately 2.1%. The sample was peripheral blood. The receptor set was obtained from a man younger than 35 who had recovered from COVID-19.

The chain recombines TRBV27 with TRBJ2-7; D may be TRBD1 (6 bases). Deletions cut 2 bases from V and 6 bases from J, with 11 bases between. The CDR3 is made up of 13 amino acids. Germline CDR1 MNHEY, CDR2 SMNVEV (reference sequence). CDR3 sequence reads: CASSLEGHLEQYF. The CDR3 nucleotides read TGTGCCAGCAGTTTAGAGGGACACCTCGAGCAGTACTTC.

The chain is built from TRBV27 and TRBJ1-1; 8 bases map to TRBD1. CDR1 and CDR2 from the germline V gene are MNHEY and SMNVEV (reference sequence). The CDR3 has 13 amino acids. V lost 9 bases and J lost 4; bases outside the gene matches: 7. CDR3 nucleotides: TGTGCCAGTAAGCGCACAGGGGGCACTGAAGCTTTCTTT. Its protein is CASKRTGGTEAFF.

The chain employs TRBV10-3 and TRBJ1-1; TRBD1 matches 7 bases. This CDR3 comprises 16 residues. Losses at the gene ends were 2 bases for V and 0 bases for J; bases not matched to a gene: 6. CDR1 ENHRY and CDR2 SYGVKD come from the germline V gene. The DNA of the CDR3 is TGTGCCATCAGTGAGCTGGGGACAGTAATGAACACTGAAGCTTTCTTT. This translates into CAISELGTVMNTEAFF.

The gene calls are TRBV27 and TRBJ2-5; 10 bases match TRBD2. The V segment lost 4 bases and the J segment 1 base; nucleotides outside the gene matches: 6. In germline, CDR1 is MNHEY, CDR2 SMNVEV (reference sequence). CDR3 length: 16 amino acids. The CDR3 region has the DNA TGTGCCAGCAGTTCTCTACTAGCGGGGTCCCAAGAGACCCAGTACTTC. It yields the protein CASSSLLAGSQETQYF.